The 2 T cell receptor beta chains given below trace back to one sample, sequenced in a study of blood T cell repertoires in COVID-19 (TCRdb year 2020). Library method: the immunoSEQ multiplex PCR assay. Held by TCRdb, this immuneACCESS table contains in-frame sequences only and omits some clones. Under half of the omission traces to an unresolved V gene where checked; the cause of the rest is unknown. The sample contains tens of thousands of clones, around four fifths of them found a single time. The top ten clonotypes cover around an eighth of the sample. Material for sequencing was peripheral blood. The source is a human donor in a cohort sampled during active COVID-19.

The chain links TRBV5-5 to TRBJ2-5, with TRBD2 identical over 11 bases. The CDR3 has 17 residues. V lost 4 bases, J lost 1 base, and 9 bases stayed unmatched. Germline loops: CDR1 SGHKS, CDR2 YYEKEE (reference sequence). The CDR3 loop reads CASSRSIAGGIQETQYF. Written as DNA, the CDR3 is TGTGCCAGCAGCCGATCTATAGCGGGGGGGATCCAAGAGACCCAGTACTTC.

The DNA for the CDR3 is TGTGCCAGCAGCCAGGGGGCGCGTCACACCGGGGAGCTGTTTTTT. Its translation is CASSQGARHTGELFF. V and J are TRBV3-1 (or the pseudogene TRBV3-2) and TRBJ2-2; D is perhaps TRBD1 (6 bases). The CDR3 spans 15 residues. Germline V gene lookup returns CDR1 LGHDT and CDR2 YNNKEL (reference sequence). V was trimmed by 3 bases and J by 3 bases, leaving 11 bases between them.